Ten or more counts support the clone carrying this TCR beta chain. Antigen: not known. The CDR3 is cut off 3 residues early in the read; its end comes from the germline J gene. This specimen comes from a study of T cell clonality in common variable immunodeficiency. Clones were read by immunoSEQ multiplex PCR, and TCRdb kept only the in-frame ones, dropping some. In total the sample includes more than 30,000 clones, none of them seen once. CDR1 is SGHNT and CDR2 is YYREEE in the germline V gene (reference sequence). With 3 bases removed from V and 0 bases from J, the gap between germline ends came to 12 bases. CDR3 size: 15 residues. General study points: Shared TCRbeta clones were fewer between CVID subjects than controls.

This receptor was taken from a person aged 18 to 70 in good health. The chain links TRBV5-4 to TRBJ1-2; the D gene is possibly TRBD1 (6 bases). The sample consisted of peripheral blood mononuclear cells. The sequenced CDR3 bases are TGTGCCAGCAGCTCGAGACAGGATACTAACTATGGC. Amino acid sequence: CASSSRQDTNYG. The entire CDR3 sequence reads CASSSRQDTNYGYTF.